These 8 T cell receptor beta chains were all obtained from the same sample, sequenced in a study of radiation and T cells in renal cell carcinoma. TCRdb keeps only in-frame clones here, not all; method: immunoSEQ multiplex PCR. The repertoire holds 94,000 or so clones, with 65% to 85% as singletons. The time point: baseline pretreatment blood. Sample treatment: 15 Gy SBRT to primary tumor, nephrectomy 4 weeks later. The sample consisted of blood, taken from a patient whose treatment included radiotherapy and nephrectomy. The receptors come from a man aged 60 to 75 with renal cell carcinoma.

The genes are TRBV28 and TRBJ1-5, with D perhaps matching TRBD1 (5 bases). Germline CDR1 MDHEN, CDR2 SYDVKM. This CDR3 has 18 residues. With 2 bases removed from V and 5 bases from J, the gap between germline ends came to 22 bases. CDR3: CASSLSPGLGSLDQPQHF. CDR3 bases: TGTGCCAGCAGTTTAAGCCCAGGGTTAGGAAGCCTTGATCAGCCCCAGCATTTT.

The V and J genes are TRBV11-3 and TRBJ2-1, with D perhaps TRBD2 (5 bases). Trimming left V 3 bases short and J 7 bases short, with 19 bases between. The CDR3 length is 16 residues. Germline-derived CDR1 and CDR2 are SGHNT and YENEEA. CDR3 DNA sequence: TGTGCCAGCAGCTTTCCCTTAAGGGAGTATGGTAATGAGCAGTTCTTC. It is translated as CASSFPLREYGNEQFF.

J is TRBJ2-5 and V is TRBV5-1, with D maybe TRBD2 (6 bases). This CDR3 has 15 residues. Germline CDR1 is SGHRS and CDR2 is YFSETQ. Trimming shortened V by 6 bases and J by 5 bases, and 20 bases separated the two germline ends. The CDR3 protein is CASNPLAGKGETQYF. CDR3 in DNA: TGCGCCAGCAACCCTCTGGCGGGAAAGGGGGAGACCCAGTACTTC.

The gene calls are TRBV30 and TRBJ2-1; D is perhaps TRBD1 (5 bases). The CDR3 runs to 12 residues. V gave up 2 bases and J gave up 9 bases, with 11 bases separating them. Germline CDR1 reads GTSNPN; CDR2 reads SVGIG (reference sequence). CDR3 in DNA: TGTGCCTGGAGTAGAAGGGGCGGTGAGCAGTTCTTC. Its protein product is CAWSRRGGEQFF.

In its sample, this clone was seen many times. This chain uses TRBV7-2 with TRBJ2-7; tentative D call: TRBD1 (5 bases). Trimming stripped 5 bases from V and 6 bases from J, with 14 bases between. Germline V CDR1 and CDR2: SGHTA, FQGNSA. The CDR3 extends over 13 amino acids. Written as DNA, the CDR3 is TGTGCCAGCAGCCCACAGGCGCAAAGCGAGCAGTACTTC. Translation: CASSPQAQSEQYF.

This clone has more than one count but fewer than ten. This chain links TRBV29-1 with TRBJ2-1; 7 nucleotides agree with TRBD2. Unmatched junction bases numbered 10, after V lost 5 bases and J lost 9 bases. Germline lookup yields CDR1 SQVTM and CDR2 ANQGSEA. There are 13 residues in the CDR3. The CDR3 is CSVSASGLGEQFF. The CDR3 region has the DNA TGCAGCGTTTCCGCTAGCGGATTGGGTGAGCAGTTCTTC.

CDR3 DNA: TGTGCCAGCTCACCATTGGCACCCCCAACAGATACGCAGTATTTT. The encoded protein is CASSPLAPPTDTQYF. This chain connects TRBV18 to TRBJ2-3; D is unclear. The CDR3 has 15 amino acids. Germline V gene lookup returns CDR1 KGHSH and CDR2 LQKENI. V lost 2 bases to trimming and J lost 3 bases, with 12 bases between them.

The chain recombines TRBV27 with TRBJ2-2; D is uncertain. CDR1 MNHEY and CDR2 SMNVEV come from the germline V gene (reference sequence). With 6 bases removed from V and 6 bases from J, the gap between germline ends came to 5 bases. This CDR3 contains 11 residues. CDR3 in amino acids: CASRKAGELFF. CDR3 coding DNA: TGTGCCAGCAGGAAGGCCGGGGAGCTGTTTTTT.